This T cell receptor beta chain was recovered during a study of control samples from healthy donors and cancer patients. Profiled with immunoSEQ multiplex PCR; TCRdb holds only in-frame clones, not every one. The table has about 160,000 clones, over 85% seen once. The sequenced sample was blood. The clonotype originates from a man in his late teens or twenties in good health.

The CDR3 region is CASSLGPLASTDTQYF. CDR3 DNA: TGCGCCAGCAGCTTGGGACCCTTGGCTAGCACAGATACGCAGTATTTT. The chain has TRBV5-1 and TRBJ2-3; D is uncertain. This CDR3 spans 16 amino acids. Germline loops: CDR1 SGHRS, CDR2 YFSETQ. V was shortened by 0 bases and J by 0 bases, with 11 bases between the two germline ends.